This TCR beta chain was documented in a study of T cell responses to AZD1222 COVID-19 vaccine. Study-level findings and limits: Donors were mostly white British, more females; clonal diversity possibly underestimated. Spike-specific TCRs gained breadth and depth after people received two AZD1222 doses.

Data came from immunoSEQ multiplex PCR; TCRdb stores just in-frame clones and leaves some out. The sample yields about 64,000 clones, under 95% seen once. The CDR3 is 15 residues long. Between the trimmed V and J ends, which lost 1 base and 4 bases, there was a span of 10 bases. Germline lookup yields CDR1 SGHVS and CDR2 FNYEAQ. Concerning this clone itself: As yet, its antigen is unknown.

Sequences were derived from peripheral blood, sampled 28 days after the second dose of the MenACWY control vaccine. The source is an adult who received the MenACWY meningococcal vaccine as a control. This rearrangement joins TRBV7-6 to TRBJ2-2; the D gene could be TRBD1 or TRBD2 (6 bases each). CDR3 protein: CASSLGGAFTGELFF. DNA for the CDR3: TGTGCCAGCAGCTTAGGGGGGGCCTTCACCGGGGAGCTGTTTTTT.